This T cell receptor beta chain originates from a study of blood T cell repertoires in COVID-19. Study-wide context: Whether acute or convalescent, the COVID-19 samples came from the United States, Italy and Spain.

This CDR3 contains 12 residues. V lost 7 bases and J 1 base, leaving 10 bases between the germline ends. The germline gives CDR1 SQVTM, CDR2 ANQGSEA. Per the authors' pipeline: Amplifying reference gene primers gave estimates of nucleated cell counts. Assay: immunoSEQ multiplex PCR; the TCRdb copy retains only in-frame clones and omits some. From that table come the V and J calls and clone size; the DNA was used to work out D and trimming. The table includes fewer than 40,000 clones, over 80% detected once. The chain joins TRBV29-1 to TRBJ1-1; D is uncertain. The clonotype comes from a human donor in a cohort sampled during active COVID-19. The sample comprised peripheral blood. CDR3 region: CSAVPSNTEAFF. The CDR3 nucleotides read TGCAGCGCCGTTCCCTCGAACACTGAAGCTTTCTTT.